This T cell receptor (beta chain) was found in a study of cytomegalovirus exposure and HLA in healthy donors. Study outcomes and limitations: Donors belonging to an Asian-associated ancestry cluster reportedly showed fewer N-insertions in productive TCRs than the roughly 680-donor mean, according to what a later analysis found.

Worth noting for this clone: Antigen unknown.

The CDR3 is 15 residues long. The germline gives CDR1 LNHNV, CDR2 YYDKDF (reference sequence). Healthy bone marrow donors supplied every sample. The study ran its PCR with 60 Vbeta and 13 Jbeta primers. The assay was immunoSEQ multiplex PCR, and TCRdb's table has in-frame clones only and misses some. The repertoire holds over 150,000 clones, with 80% as singletons. Sequencing was performed on PBMCs. V and J are TRBV15 and TRBJ2-5, with 7 positions matching TRBD2. The DNA matches TRBJ2-7 better at its end, which makes the J call doubtful. This TCR was recovered from a boy aged 10-17 years in good health and CMV-seronegative. CDR3: CATSSLWGGPYEQYF. CDR3 sequence (DNA): TGTGCCACCAGCAGTTTGTGGGGGGGACCCTACGAGCAGTACTTC.